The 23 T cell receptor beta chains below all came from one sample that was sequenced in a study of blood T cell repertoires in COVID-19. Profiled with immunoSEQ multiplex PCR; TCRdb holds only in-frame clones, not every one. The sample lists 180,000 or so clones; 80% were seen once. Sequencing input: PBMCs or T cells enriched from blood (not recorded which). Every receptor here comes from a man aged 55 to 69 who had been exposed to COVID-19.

CDR3 region: CASSAAGTPYEQYF. The CDR3 region has the DNA TGTGCCAGCAGTGCCGCCGGGACACCTTACGAGCAGTACTTC. V usage is TRBV27 and J usage is TRBJ2-7; D possibly corresponds to TRBD1 (6 bases). The CDR3 totals 14 residues. The V end lost 5 bases, the J end lost 4 bases, and 15 bases lay between the germline ends. Germline V gene sequence: CDR1 MNHEY, CDR2 SMNVEV (reference sequence).

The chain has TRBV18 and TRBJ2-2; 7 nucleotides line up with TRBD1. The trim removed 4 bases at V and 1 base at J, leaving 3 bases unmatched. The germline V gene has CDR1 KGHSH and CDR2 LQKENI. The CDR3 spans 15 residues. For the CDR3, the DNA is TGTGCCAGCTCACTACGGACAGGGAACACCGGGGAGCTGTTTTTT. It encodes CASSLRTGNTGELFF.

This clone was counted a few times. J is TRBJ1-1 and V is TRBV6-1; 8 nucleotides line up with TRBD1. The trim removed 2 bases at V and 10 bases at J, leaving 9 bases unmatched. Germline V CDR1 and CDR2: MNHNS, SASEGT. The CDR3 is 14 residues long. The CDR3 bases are TGTGCCAGCAGTGAACGGGCAGGGGGCAAAGGAGCTTTCTTT. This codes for CASSERAGGKGAFF.

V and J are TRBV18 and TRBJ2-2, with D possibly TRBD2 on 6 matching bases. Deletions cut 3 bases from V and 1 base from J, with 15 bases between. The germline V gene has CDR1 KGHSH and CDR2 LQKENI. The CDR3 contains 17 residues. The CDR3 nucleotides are TGTGCCAGCTCACCCGGCGGAGGTAGCGGGAACACCGGGGAGCTGTTTTTT. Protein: CASSPGGGSGNTGELFF.

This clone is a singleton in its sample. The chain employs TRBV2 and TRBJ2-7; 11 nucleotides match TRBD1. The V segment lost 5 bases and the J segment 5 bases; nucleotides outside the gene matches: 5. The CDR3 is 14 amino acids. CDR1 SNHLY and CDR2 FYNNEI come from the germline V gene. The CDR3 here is CASSRTGGGHEQYF. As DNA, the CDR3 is TGTGCCAGCAGTCGGACAGGGGGCGGCCACGAGCAGTACTTC.

CDR3 in amino acids: CASSPRPGHKGYTF. CDR3 sequence (DNA): TGTGCCAGCAGCCCGCGACCGGGTCATAAAGGCTACACCTTC. The rearrangement uses TRBV9 and TRBJ1-2; D remains ambiguous. This CDR3 comprises 14 residues. The ends were cut back, 4 bases at V and 8 bases at J, with 18 bases in the middle. Germline V CDR1 and CDR2: SGDLS, YYNGEE. The full variable domain, completed using reference TRBV9 and TRBJ1-2, is DSGVTQTPKHLITATGQRVTLRCSPRSGDLSVYWYQQSLDQGLQFLIQYYNGEERAKGNILERFSAQQFPDLHSELNLSSLELGDSALYFCASSPRPGHKGYTFGSGTRLTVV.

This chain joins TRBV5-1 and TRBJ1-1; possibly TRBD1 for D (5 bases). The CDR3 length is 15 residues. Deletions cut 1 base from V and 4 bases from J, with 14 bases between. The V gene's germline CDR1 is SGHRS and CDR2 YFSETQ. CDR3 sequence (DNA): TGCGCCAGCAGCTTGCGGGCGGGGGGTAGCACTGAAGCTTTCTTT. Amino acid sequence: CASSLRAGGSTEAFF. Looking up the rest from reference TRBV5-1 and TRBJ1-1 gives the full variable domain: KAGVTQTPRYLIKTRGQQVTLSCSPISGHRSVSWYQQTPGQGLQFLFEYFSETQRNKGNFPGRFSGRQFSNSRSEMNVSTLELGDSALYLCASSLRAGGSTEAFFGQGTRLTVV.

The CDR3 loop is CASSLGETGSEQYF. The CDR3 nucleotides read TGCGCCAGCAGCTTGGGAGAAACAGGGAGCGAGCAGTACTTC. The chain carries TRBV5-1 and TRBJ2-7; D possibly corresponds to TRBD1 (6 bases). This CDR3 spans 14 amino acids. Germline V gene sequence: CDR1 SGHRS, CDR2 YFSETQ. Trimming removed 0 bases at V and 6 bases at J, with 13 bases between.

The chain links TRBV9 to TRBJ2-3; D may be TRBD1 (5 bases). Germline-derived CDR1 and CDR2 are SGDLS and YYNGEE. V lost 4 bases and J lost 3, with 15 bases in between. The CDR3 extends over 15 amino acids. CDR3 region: CASSSRSQGTDTQYF. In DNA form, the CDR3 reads TGTGCCAGCAGCTCCCGGTCCCAGGGTACAGATACGCAGTATTTT.

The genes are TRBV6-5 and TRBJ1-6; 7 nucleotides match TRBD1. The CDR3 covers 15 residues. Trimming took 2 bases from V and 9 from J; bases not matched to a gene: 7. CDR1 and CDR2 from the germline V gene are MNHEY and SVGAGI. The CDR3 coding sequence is TGTGCCAGCAGTTACGATGGGACAGATACTTCACCCCTCCACTTT. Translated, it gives CASSYDGTDTSPLHF.

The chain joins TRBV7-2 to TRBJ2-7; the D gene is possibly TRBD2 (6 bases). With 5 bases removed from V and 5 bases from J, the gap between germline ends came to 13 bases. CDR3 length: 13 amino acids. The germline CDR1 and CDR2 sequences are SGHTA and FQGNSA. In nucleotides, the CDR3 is TGTGCCAGCAGCCGGGAGCCGGCCCACGAGCAGTACTTC. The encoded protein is CASSREPAHEQYF.

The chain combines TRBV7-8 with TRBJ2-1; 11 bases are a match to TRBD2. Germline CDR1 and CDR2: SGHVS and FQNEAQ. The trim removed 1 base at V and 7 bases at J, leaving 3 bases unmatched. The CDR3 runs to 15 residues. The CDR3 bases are TGTGCCAGCAGCTTAGTTAGCGGGAGGGGAAATGAGCAGTTCTTC. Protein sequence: CASSLVSGRGNEQFF.

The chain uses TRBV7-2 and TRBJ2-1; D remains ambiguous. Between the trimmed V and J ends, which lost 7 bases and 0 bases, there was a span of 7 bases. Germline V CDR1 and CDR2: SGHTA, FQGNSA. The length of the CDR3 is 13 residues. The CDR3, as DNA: TGTGCCAGCACCCGGAGCTCCTACAATGAGCAGTTCTTC. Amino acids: CASTRSSYNEQFF.

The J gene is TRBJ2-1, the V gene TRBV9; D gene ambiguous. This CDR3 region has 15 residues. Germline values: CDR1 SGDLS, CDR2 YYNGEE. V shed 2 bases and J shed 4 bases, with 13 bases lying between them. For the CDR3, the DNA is TGTGCCAGCAGCGTCACGGAAAGCGCGTACAATGAGCAGTTCTTC. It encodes CASSVTESAYNEQFF. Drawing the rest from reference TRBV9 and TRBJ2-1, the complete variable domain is DSGVTQTPKHLITATGQRVTLRCSPRSGDLSVYWYQQSLDQGLQFLIQYYNGEERAKGNILERFSAQQFPDLHSELNLSSLELGDSALYFCASSVTESAYNEQFFGPGTRLTVL.

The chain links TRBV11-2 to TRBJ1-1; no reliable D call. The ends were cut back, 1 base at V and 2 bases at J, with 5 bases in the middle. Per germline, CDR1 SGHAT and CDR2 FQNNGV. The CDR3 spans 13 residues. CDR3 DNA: TGTGCCAGCAGCTTAGGTACTAACACTGAAGCTTTCTTT. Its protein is CASSLGTNTEAFF.

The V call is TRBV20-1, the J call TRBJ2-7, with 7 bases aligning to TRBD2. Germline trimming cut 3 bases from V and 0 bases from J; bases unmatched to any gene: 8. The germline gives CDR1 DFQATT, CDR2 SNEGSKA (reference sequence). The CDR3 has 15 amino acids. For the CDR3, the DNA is TGCAGTGCTAGTCGCGGGAGAATCAGCTCCTACGAGCAGTACTTC. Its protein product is CSASRGRISSYEQYF.

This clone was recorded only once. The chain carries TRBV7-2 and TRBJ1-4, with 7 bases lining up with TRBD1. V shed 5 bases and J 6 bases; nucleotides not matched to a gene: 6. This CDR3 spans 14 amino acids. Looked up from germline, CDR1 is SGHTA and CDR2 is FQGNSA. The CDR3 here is CASSPAGGYEKLFF. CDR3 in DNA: TGTGCCAGCAGCCCCGCAGGGGGATATGAAAAACTGTTTTTT.

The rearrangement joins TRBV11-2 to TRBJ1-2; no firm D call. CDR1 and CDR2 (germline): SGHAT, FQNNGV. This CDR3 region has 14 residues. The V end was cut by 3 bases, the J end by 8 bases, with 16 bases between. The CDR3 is CASSFGLQPKGYTF. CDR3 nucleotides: TGTGCCAGCAGCTTTGGCCTACAGCCAAAAGGCTACACCTTC. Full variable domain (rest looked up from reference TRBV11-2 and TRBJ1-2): EAGVAQSPRYKIIEKRQSVAFWCNPISGHATLYWYQQILGQGPKLLIQFQNNGVVDDSQLPKDRFSAERLKGVDSTLKIQPAKLEDSAVYLCASSFGLQPKGYTFGSGTRLTVV.

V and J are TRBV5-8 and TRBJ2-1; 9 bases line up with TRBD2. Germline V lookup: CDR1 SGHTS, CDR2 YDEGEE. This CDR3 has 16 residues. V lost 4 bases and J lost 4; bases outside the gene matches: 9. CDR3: CASSRFSGSGYNEQFF. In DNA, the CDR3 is TGTGCCAGCAGCCGCTTTAGCGGGAGTGGATACAATGAGCAGTTCTTC.

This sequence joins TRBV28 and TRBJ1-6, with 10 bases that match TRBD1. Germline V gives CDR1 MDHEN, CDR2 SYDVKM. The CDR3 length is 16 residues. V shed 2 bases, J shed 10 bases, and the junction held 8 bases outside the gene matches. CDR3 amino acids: CASSLVWGQGMSPLHF. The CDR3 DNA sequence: TGTGCCAGCAGTTTAGTTTGGGGACAGGGGATGTCACCCCTCCACTTT.

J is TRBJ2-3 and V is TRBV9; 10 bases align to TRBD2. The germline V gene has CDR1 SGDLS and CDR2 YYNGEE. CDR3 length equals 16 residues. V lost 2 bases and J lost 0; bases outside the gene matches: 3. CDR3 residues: CASSVTSGVSTDTQYF. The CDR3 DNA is TGTGCCAGCAGCGTTACTAGCGGGGTAAGCACAGATACGCAGTATTTT. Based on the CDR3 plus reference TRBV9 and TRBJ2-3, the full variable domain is DSGVTQTPKHLITATGQRVTLRCSPRSGDLSVYWYQQSLDQGLQFLIQYYNGEERAKGNILERFSAQQFPDLHSELNLSSLELGDSALYFCASSVTSGVSTDTQYFGPGTRLTVL.

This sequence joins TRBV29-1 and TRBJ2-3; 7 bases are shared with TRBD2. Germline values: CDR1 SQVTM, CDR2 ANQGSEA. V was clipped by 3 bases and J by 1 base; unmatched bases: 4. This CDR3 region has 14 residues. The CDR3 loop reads CSVDRGVGTDTQYF. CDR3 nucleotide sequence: TGCAGCGTTGACCGGGGGGTCGGCACAGATACGCAGTATTTT.

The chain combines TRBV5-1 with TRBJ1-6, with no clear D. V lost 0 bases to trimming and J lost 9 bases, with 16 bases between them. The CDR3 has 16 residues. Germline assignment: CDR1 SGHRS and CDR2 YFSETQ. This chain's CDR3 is CASSLGASLAVSPLHF. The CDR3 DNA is TGCGCCAGCAGCTTGGGAGCCAGTTTAGCAGTTTCACCCCTCCACTTT.